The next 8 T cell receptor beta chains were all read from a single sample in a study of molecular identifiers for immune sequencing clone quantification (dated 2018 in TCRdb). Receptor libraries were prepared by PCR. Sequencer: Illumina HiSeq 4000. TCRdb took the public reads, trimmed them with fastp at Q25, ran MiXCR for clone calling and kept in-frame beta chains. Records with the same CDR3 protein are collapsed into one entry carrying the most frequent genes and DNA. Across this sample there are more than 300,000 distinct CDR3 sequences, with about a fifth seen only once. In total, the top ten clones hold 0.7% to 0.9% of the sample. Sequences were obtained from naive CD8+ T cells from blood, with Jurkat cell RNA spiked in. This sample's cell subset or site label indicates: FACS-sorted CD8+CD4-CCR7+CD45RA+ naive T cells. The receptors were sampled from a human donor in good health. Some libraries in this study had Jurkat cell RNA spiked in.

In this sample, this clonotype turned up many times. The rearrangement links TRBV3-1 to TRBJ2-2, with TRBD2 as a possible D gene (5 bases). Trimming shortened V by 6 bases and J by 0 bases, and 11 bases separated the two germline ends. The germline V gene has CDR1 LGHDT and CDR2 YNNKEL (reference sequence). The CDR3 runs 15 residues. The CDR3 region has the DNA TGTGCCAGCAGGGGATACGGGGCGAACACCGGGGAGCTGTTTTTT. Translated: CASRGYGANTGELFF.

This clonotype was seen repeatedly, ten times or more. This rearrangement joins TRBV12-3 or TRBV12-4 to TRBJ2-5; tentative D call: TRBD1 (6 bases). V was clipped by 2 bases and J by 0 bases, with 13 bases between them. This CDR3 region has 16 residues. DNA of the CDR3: TGTGCCAGCAGTTTAAAACTGCGGACAGACCAAGAGACCCAGTACTTC. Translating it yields CASSLKLRTDQETQYF.

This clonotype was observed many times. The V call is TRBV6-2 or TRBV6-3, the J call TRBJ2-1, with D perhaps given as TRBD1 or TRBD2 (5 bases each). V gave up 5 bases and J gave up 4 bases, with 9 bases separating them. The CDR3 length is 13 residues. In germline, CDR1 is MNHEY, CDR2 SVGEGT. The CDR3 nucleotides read TGTGCCAGCAGTACTAGGGGTTACAATGAGCAGTTCTTC. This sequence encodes CASSTRGYNEQFF.

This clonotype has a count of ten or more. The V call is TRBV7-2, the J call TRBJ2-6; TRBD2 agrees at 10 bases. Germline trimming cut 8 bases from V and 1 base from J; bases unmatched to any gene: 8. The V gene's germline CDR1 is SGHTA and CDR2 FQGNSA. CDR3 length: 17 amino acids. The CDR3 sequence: CASSGLAGESGANVLTF. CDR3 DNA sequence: TGTGCCAGCTCCGGGCTAGCGGGAGAGTCTGGGGCCAACGTCCTGACTTTC.

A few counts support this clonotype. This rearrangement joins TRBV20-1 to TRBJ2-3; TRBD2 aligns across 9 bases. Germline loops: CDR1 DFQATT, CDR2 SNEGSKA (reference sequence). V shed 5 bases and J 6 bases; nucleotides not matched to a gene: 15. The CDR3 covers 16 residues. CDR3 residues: CSAPDLSRGGGDTQYF. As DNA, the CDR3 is TGCAGTGCTCCTGACTTATCGCGGGGGGGCGGGGATACGCAGTATTTT.

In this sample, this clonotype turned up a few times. The CDR3 spells CASSYLQQGNQPQHF. CDR3 sequence (DNA): TGTGCCAGCAGTTACTTGCAACAGGGCAATCAGCCCCAGCATTTT. The chain has TRBV6-2 or TRBV6-3 and TRBJ1-5; TRBD1 might be the D (5 bases). Trimming took off 1 base at V and 2 bases at J, with 9 bases between the two ends. The CDR3 runs 15 residues. Germline V lookup: CDR1 MNHEY, CDR2 SVGEGT.

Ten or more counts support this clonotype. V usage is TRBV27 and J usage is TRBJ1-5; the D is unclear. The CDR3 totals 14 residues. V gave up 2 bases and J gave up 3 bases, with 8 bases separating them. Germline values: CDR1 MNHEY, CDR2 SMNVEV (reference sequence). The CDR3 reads CASSLGVTNQPQHF. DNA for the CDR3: TGTGCCAGCAGTTTAGGAGTGACCAATCAGCCCCAGCATTTT.

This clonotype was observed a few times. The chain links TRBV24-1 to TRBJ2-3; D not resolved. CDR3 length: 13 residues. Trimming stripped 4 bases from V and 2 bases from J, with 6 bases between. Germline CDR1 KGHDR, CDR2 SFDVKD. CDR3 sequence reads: CATSEGFTDTQYF. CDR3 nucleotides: TGTGCCACCAGTGAAGGCTTCACAGATACGCAGTATTTT.